The 30 T cell receptor beta chains reported below all come from one sample, sequenced in a study of T cells in Graves' hyperthyroidism and ophthalmopathy. The CDR3 regions of TCR beta were amplified from RNA transcripts. HTBI primers were the set used in a first-round RT-PCR of the TCR CDR3. TCRdb re-analysed the multiplex PCR reads in MiXCR, keeping a single row per CDR3 protein. Among approximately 430,000 distinct CDR3 sequences listed, about 14% were seen once. Sequences were obtained from blood. These TCRs come from a man younger than 35 with Graves' ophthalmopathy.

This clonotype turned up a few times. CDR3 DNA: TGTGCCAGCAGTGAACTAATCAGGGGGCTGCTCGAGCAGTACTTC. It translates to CASSELIRGLLEQYF. The chain is built from TRBV25-1 and TRBJ2-7, with 8 bases aligning to TRBD1. The length of the CDR3 is 15 residues. CDR1 is MGHDK, CDR2 SYGVNS, per germline. The V gene end was trimmed by 2 bases and the J gene end by 6 bases; junction bases not matched to a gene: 9.

This clonotype was seen a handful of times. The chain has TRBV6-6 and TRBJ1-6, with no clear D. The CDR3 length is 16 residues. Looked up from germline, CDR1 is MNHNY and CDR2 is SVGAGI (reference sequence). Trimming left V 2 bases short and J 6 bases short, with 14 bases between. CDR3 amino acids: CASSYRRANVNSPLHF. In DNA form, the CDR3 reads TGTGCCAGCAGTTACCGTCGGGCAAATGTTAATTCACCCCTCCACTTT.

This clonotype was observed at least ten times. The genes are TRBV4-1 and TRBJ2-5; 11 nucleotides match TRBD2. There are 18 residues in the CDR3. Germline V gene lookup returns CDR1 MGHRA and CDR2 YSYEKL. V was pared by 4 bases and J by 5 bases, with 15 bases of the junction left unmatched. In DNA, the CDR3 is TGCGCCAGCAGCCCGGGGCGCATTAGCGGGGGGGCAAGGGAGACCCAGTACTTC. Its protein product is CASSPGRISGGARETQYF.

At least ten counts were recorded for this clonotype. The chain carries TRBV12-3 or TRBV12-4 and TRBJ1-6; the D is unclear. CDR3 length: 16 amino acids. V lost 2 bases, J lost 0 bases, and 8 bases lay in between. The CDR3 is CASSLMAGSYNSPLHF. Written as DNA, the CDR3 is TGTGCCAGCAGTTTAATGGCAGGCTCCTATAATTCACCCCTCCACTTT.

CDR3 DNA: TGCAGTGCTAGAGTTTCAGCGGGGGGGGCAGATACGCAGTATTTT. Translating it yields CSARVSAGGADTQYF. The gene calls are TRBV20-1 and TRBJ2-3, with TRBD2 identical over 10 bases. The CDR3 totals 15 residues. The V and J ends lost 1 base and 4 bases, in that order; junction bases with no gene match: 5. The germline V gene has CDR1 DFQATT and CDR2 SNEGSKA (reference sequence).

This clonotype was counted at least ten times. The chain links TRBV30 to TRBJ1-1; no clear D gene. The CDR3 is 13 amino acids. V lost 0 bases, J lost 11 bases, and 16 bases lay in between. Per the germline V gene, CDR1 is GTSNPN and CDR2 is SVGIG (reference sequence). For the CDR3, the DNA is TGTGCCTGGAGTGTACTGGAGGTCGGGCGGGCTTTCTTT. Its protein is CAWSVLEVGRAFF.

This clonotype was recorded many times. V and J are TRBV7-2 and TRBJ1-2, with D unclear. CDR1 is SGHTA, CDR2 FQGNSA, per germline. The CDR3 contains 15 residues. Trimming pared 2 bases from V and 3 bases from J, leaving 13 bases between. CDR3 amino acids: CASSLTSMGDYGYTF. CDR3 DNA sequence: TGTGCCAGCAGCTTAACTTCGATGGGTGACTATGGCTACACCTTC.

This clonotype was recorded at least ten times. The chain couples TRBV20-1 to TRBJ2-1; D perhaps matches TRBD2 (6 bases). The length of the CDR3 is 12 residues. Germline loops: CDR1 DFQATT, CDR2 SNEGSKA (reference sequence). V was shortened by 3 bases and J by 6 bases, with 9 bases between the two germline ends. The CDR3 here is CSASGSFNEQFF. The DNA of the CDR3 is TGCAGTGCTAGCGGGAGTTTCAATGAGCAGTTCTTC.

This clonotype was seen a few times. The chain recombines TRBV24-1 with TRBJ1-5, with D maybe TRBD1 (6 bases). The V gene lost 9 bases and the J gene lost 3 bases, with 11 bases spanning the gap. Germline-derived CDR1 and CDR2 are KGHDR and SFDVKD. The CDR3 is made up of 13 amino acids. The CDR3 DNA reads TGTGCCACCCGACAGGCCTACAATCAGCCCCAGCATTTT. Its translation is CATRQAYNQPQHF.

This clonotype appeared a few times. This chain joins TRBV7-9 and TRBJ2-6; D is undetermined. The CDR3 has 15 amino acids. Between the trimmed V and J ends, which lost 1 base and 4 bases, there was a span of 8 bases. Germline V CDR1 and CDR2: SEHNR, FQNEAQ (reference sequence). This CDR3 reads CASSLGPKGANVLTF. As DNA, the CDR3 is TGTGCCAGCAGCTTAGGTCCTAAGGGGGCCAACGTCCTGACTTTC.

This clonotype was picked up a small number of times. This sequence joins TRBV6-1 and TRBJ1-2; perhaps TRBD1 as D (5 bases). CDR1 MNHNS and CDR2 SASEGT come from the germline V gene. V lost 6 bases to trimming and J lost 7 bases, with 6 bases between them. CDR3 length equals 10 residues. The CDR3, as DNA: TGTGCCAGCAGGGGGACTGGCTACACCTTC. It is translated as CASRGTGYTF.

This clonotype showed up many times. The chain carries TRBV7-8 and TRBJ2-2; D is unclear. Trimming took 4 bases from V and 4 from J, leaving 7 bases between them. Germline CDR1 is SGHVS and CDR2 is FQNEAQ. CDR3 length equals 13 residues. CDR3: CASSYRTTGELFF. The CDR3 bases are TGTGCCAGCAGCTACCGGACCACCGGGGAGCTGTTTTTT.

This clonotype was seen only a few times. The chain employs TRBV19 and TRBJ2-2, with a possible D match to TRBD2 (6 bases). Germline loops: CDR1 LNHDA, CDR2 SQIVND (reference sequence). Trimming pared 2 bases from V and 5 bases from J, leaving 12 bases between. The CDR3 is 15 amino acids. The DNA for the CDR3 is TGTGCCAGTAGTATACGGGGACTTTGGACCGGGGAGCTGTTTTTT. It is translated as CASSIRGLWTGELFF.

The chain has TRBV11-2 and TRBJ1-1; no firm D call. V lost 5 bases and J lost 8, with 18 bases in between. This CDR3 is 14 amino acids long. Germline V gene sequence: CDR1 SGHAT, CDR2 FQNNGV. CDR3 DNA: TGTGCCAGCAGCCCCGAGGTAGGCTTCGCCGAAGCTTTCTTT. Its protein is CASSPEVGFAEAFF.

J is TRBJ2-7 and V is TRBV4-1, with 11 bases aligning to TRBD2. CDR3 size: 15 residues. V lost 3 bases and J lost 0; bases outside the gene matches: 1. Per the germline V gene, CDR1 is MGHRA and CDR2 is YSYEKL. DNA of the CDR3: TGCGCCAGCAGCCAGACTAGCGGGGTCTCCTACGAGCAGTACTTC. Residues: CASSQTSGVSYEQYF.

This clonotype was detected only a few times. The chain employs TRBV29-1 and TRBJ2-1, with 11 bases identical to TRBD2. The CDR3 extends over 13 amino acids. After removal of 5 bases from V and 7 bases from J, the junction contained 4 bases not matched to a gene. Germline V gives CDR1 SQVTM, CDR2 ANQGSEA. CDR3 bases: TGCAGCGTTAGGGGACTAGCGGTTAATGAGCAGTTCTTC. Translation gives CSVRGLAVNEQFF.

V usage is TRBV19 and J usage is TRBJ2-7; 7 bases match TRBD2. Unmatched junction bases numbered 13, after V lost 3 bases and J lost 2 bases. Germline CDR1 LNHDA, CDR2 SQIVND (reference sequence). The CDR3 totals 17 residues. This CDR3 is CASSMSREMRETYEQYF. The CDR3 bases are TGTGCCAGTAGTATGAGTCGGGAGATGCGGGAGACCTACGAGCAGTACTTC.

V and J are TRBV12-3 or TRBV12-4 and TRBJ1-2; D gene unclear. CDR3 length: 14 residues. The V gene lost 2 bases and the J gene lost 6 bases, with 13 bases spanning the gap. For the CDR3, the DNA is TGTGCCAGCAGTTTATTATATAAGGATAATGGCTACACCTTC. Protein: CASSLLYKDNGYTF.

The chain recombines TRBV4-2 with TRBJ2-1; a weak D match, TRBD2 (7 bases). The end of the DNA is better explained by TRBJ2-7, so the J call may be wrong. The germline gives CDR1 LGHNA, CDR2 YNFKEQ. The CDR3 contains 17 residues. The CDR3 region is CASSQVGGDTAYNEQYF. In DNA form, the CDR3 reads TGTGCCAGCAGCCAAGTGGGGGGGGACACAGCCTACAATGAGCAGTACTTC.

The table lists this clonotype with many counts. The chain couples TRBV30 to TRBJ1-5; 7 bases fit TRBD1. Per the germline V gene, CDR1 is GTSNPN and CDR2 is SVGIG (reference sequence). V lost 3 bases, J lost 4 bases, and 3 bases stayed unmatched. This CDR3 has 13 residues. Here the CDR3 reads CAWSFRGNQPQHF. CDR3 nucleotide sequence: TGTGCCTGGAGCTTCAGGGGGAATCAGCCCCAGCATTTT.

This clonotype was detected many times. This chain connects TRBV13 to TRBJ1-6; D unresolved. Per the germline V gene, CDR1 is PRHDT and CDR2 is FYEKMQ (reference sequence). V dropped 4 bases and J dropped 11 bases, with 9 bases sitting between them. The CDR3 runs to 12 residues. The CDR3 protein is CASSSFLAPLHF. The CDR3 DNA is TGTGCCAGCAGCTCCTTTTTAGCACCCCTCCACTTT.

This clonotype was counted at least ten times. DNA for the CDR3: TGTGCCAGCAGGCCCCCCAATGAGCAGTTCTTC. Translation: CASRPPNEQFF. This rearrangement joins TRBV12-3 or TRBV12-4 to TRBJ2-1; no clear D. V lost 6 bases, J lost 6 bases, and 6 bases lay in between. The CDR3 contains 11 residues.

The CDR3 is CASSQAGTGGNTIYF. The CDR3 coding sequence is TGTGCCAGCAGCCAAGCCGGGACAGGCGGAAACACCATATATTTT. The chain couples TRBV3-1 to TRBJ1-3; 8 nucleotides agree with TRBD1. This CDR3 spans 15 amino acids. The germline V gene encodes CDR1 LGHDT and CDR2 YNNKEL (reference sequence). V was clipped by 1 base and J by 4 bases; unmatched bases: 3.

At least ten counts were recorded for this clonotype. The rearrangement links TRBV27 to TRBJ1-6; D possibly corresponds to TRBD1 (5 bases). The CDR3 is made up of 13 amino acids. The V and J ends lost 7 bases and 6 bases respectively, with 10 bases between them. The germline V gene encodes CDR1 MNHEY and CDR2 SMNVEV (reference sequence). CDR3 residues: CASKEGSNSPLHF. DNA for the CDR3: TGTGCCAGCAAGGAGGGGAGTAATTCACCCCTCCACTTT.

The CDR3 coding sequence is TGCAGCGCCGGAGGGGGGAGTCTATCCTACGAGCAGTACTTC. This translates into CSAGGGSLSYEQYF. The chain carries TRBV29-1 and TRBJ2-7; tentatively, D is TRBD1 or TRBD2 (6 bases each). CDR3 length: 14 amino acids. Germline V gene data show CDR1 as SQVTM and CDR2 as ANQGSEA. Trimming took off 7 bases at V and 1 base at J, with 17 bases between the two ends.

The CDR3 sequence: CASSDRGGDSYEQYF. The CDR3 bases are TGTGCCAGCAGCGATAGGGGCGGGGACTCCTACGAGCAGTACTTC. The chain recombines TRBV9 with TRBJ2-7, with a tentative D call TRBD2 (6 bases). The CDR3 has 15 residues. Trimming left V 3 bases short and J 0 bases short, with 13 bases between. Germline CDR1 reads SGDLS; CDR2 reads YYNGEE.

This clonotype has at least ten counts. The V call is TRBV18, the J call TRBJ1-5; D uncertain. Looked up from germline, CDR1 is KGHSH and CDR2 is LQKENI. V lost 5 bases and J 9 bases, leaving 20 bases between the germline ends. CDR3 length: 15 residues. The CDR3 sequence is CASSAESRGTRPQHF. The CDR3 DNA reads TGTGCCAGCTCAGCAGAAAGCCGGGGAACGAGGCCCCAGCATTTT. Together with reference TRBV18 and TRBJ1-5, the CDR3 gives the full variable domain: NAGVMQNPRHLVRRRGQEARLRCSPMKGHSHVYWYRQLPEEGLKFMVYLQKENIIDESGMPKERFSAEFPKEGPSILRIQQVVRGDSAAYFCASSAESRGTRPQHFGDGTRLSIL.

This clonotype was observed at least ten times. This chain joins TRBV6-1 and TRBJ2-7, with 9 bases matching TRBD2. The CDR3 length is 14 residues. From germline, CDR1 is MNHNS and CDR2 SASEGT. Unmatched junction bases numbered 5, after V lost 5 bases and J lost 3 bases. CDR3 sequence reads: CASSSDSGSYEQYF. In DNA, the CDR3 is TGTGCCAGCAGTAGTGATAGCGGGAGCTACGAGCAGTACTTC.

This clonotype was seen at least ten times. J is TRBJ2-5 and V is TRBV10-3, with D unclear. The CDR3 length is 13 residues. Germline V gene sequence: CDR1 ENHRY, CDR2 SYGVKD. V gave up 0 bases and J gave up 4 bases, with 6 bases separating them. The CDR3 loop reads CAISESGRETQYF. DNA of the CDR3: TGTGCCATCAGTGAGTCCGGGCGAGAGACCCAGTACTTC.

This clonotype has a handful of counts. V is TRBV4-1 and J is TRBJ2-1; D gene uncertain. V lost 1 base to trimming and J lost 0 bases, with 16 bases between them. Germline V gene lookup returns CDR1 MGHRA and CDR2 YSYEKL. CDR3 length: 18 residues. CDR3 sequence reads: CASSQGRMWQSSYNEQFF. CDR3 nucleotide sequence: TGCGCCAGCAGCCAAGGTCGGATGTGGCAAAGCTCCTACAATGAGCAGTTCTTC.